This T cell receptor (beta chain) was found in a study of OX40 agonist ivuxolimab in advanced cancers. Whole-study context: A mean age of 60 years, range about 23 to 80, was recorded, and approximately 79% were male.

This CDR3 region has 16 residues. The J segment lost 4 bases and the V segment lost 3 bases, leaving 9 bases of the junction unmatched. Per the germline V gene, CDR1 is SEHNR and CDR2 is FQNEAQ (reference sequence). Sequencing was performed with immunoSEQ multiplex PCR; in TCRdb, only in-frame clones are kept and a portion is missing. The table lists tens of thousands of clones, roughly 88% of them singletons, with over 0.95% in the top ten. Study results and caveats: Low levels of normalized T-cell clonal expansion also appeared in some nonresponders. Relatively little clonal expansion, among the lowest observed, appeared in partial responders at 0.1-3.0 mg/kg. CD4+ T cells averaged fewer expanded clones than CD8+ T cells.

A word on this clone: Antigen: not known.

The chain has TRBV7-9 and TRBJ1-1, with 9 bases fitting TRBD1. This sample comprised CD4+ or CD8+ T cells sorted from blood, obtained in a trial of the OX40 agonist ivuxolimab. This clonotype was sampled from an adult with an advanced solid tumor such as melanoma, head and neck, liver or kidney cancer. In DNA, the CDR3 is TGTGCCAGCAGCTTCCGGGACAGGGAGTGGGTCACTGAAGCTTTCTTT. As protein: CASSFRDREWVTEAFF.